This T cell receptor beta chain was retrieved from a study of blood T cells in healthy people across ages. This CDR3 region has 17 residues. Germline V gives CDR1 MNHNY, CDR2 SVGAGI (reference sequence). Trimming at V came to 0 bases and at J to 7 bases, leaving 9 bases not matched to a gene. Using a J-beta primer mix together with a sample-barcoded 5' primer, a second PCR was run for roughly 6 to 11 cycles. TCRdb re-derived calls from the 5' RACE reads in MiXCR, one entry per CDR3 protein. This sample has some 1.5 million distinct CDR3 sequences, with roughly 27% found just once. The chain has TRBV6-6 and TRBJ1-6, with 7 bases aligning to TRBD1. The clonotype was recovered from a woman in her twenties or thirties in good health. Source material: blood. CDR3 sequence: CASSYSARTGGNSPLHF. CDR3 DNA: TGTGCCAGCAGTTACTCTGCCCGGACAGGAGGGAATTCACCCCTCCACTTT.